The 23 T cell receptor beta chains below all came from one sample that was sequenced in a study of blood T cell repertoires in COVID-19. TCRdb's copy holds only in-frame clones and misses some; the assay was immunoSEQ multiplex PCR. The repertoire holds some 360,000 clones, with around 87% as singletons. Sequencing was done on a sample of peripheral blood. The receptor source for this set is a woman in her sixties with COVID-19, enrolled during active disease.

For the CDR3, the DNA is TGTGCTAGTGGTTTGGCGCGAGGGAGTGACACTGAAGCTTTCTTT. Protein sequence: CASGLARGSDTEAFF. The chain uses TRBV12-5 and TRBJ1-1; no clear D gene. From germline, CDR1 is LGHNT and CDR2 FRNRAP. The CDR3 length is 15 residues. Trimming cost V 1 base and J 3 bases, with 12 bases left between them.

The chain joins TRBV18 to TRBJ2-5; D unresolved. Between the trimmed V and J ends, which lost 3 bases and 5 bases, there was a span of 16 bases. The germline V gene encodes CDR1 KGHSH and CDR2 LQKENI. The CDR3 is made up of 15 amino acids. CDR3 DNA sequence: TGTGCCAGCTCACCCCTGCGCATTGTCCCCGAGACCCAGTACTTC. This gives the protein CASSPLRIVPETQYF.

This rearrangement joins TRBV7-6 to TRBJ2-5; 10 positions agree with TRBD1. The V gene end was trimmed by 1 base and the J gene end by 4 bases; junction bases not matched to a gene: 12. Germline loops: CDR1 SGHVS, CDR2 FNYEAQ. The CDR3 runs 18 residues. CDR3 sequence reads: CASSLGLIGTGVRETQYF. The CDR3 DNA follows: TGTGCCAGCAGCTTAGGATTAATCGGGACAGGGGTCCGAGAGACCCAGTACTTC.

V is TRBV6-2 or TRBV6-3 and J is TRBJ2-2; tentatively, D is TRBD1 (5 bases). CDR3 length equals 15 residues. Per germline, CDR1 MNHEY and CDR2 SVGEGT. The germline V and J ends were trimmed by 3 bases and 4 bases, with 12 bases remaining between them. The CDR3, as DNA: TGTGCCAGCAGTTATAGTGGGGCCGGCACCGGGGAGCTGTTTTTT. This translates into CASSYSGAGTGELFF.

The chain couples TRBV5-1 to TRBJ2-5, with D possibly matching TRBD2 (5 bases). The germline V gene encodes CDR1 SGHRS and CDR2 YFSETQ. The V and J ends lost 5 bases and 3 bases respectively, with 20 bases between them. This CDR3 is built from 16 residues. The DNA for the CDR3 is TGCGCCAGCAGGCCGGGGATATCGGTGACAAAAGAGACCCAGTACTTC. This codes for CASRPGISVTKETQYF.

The chain employs TRBV24-1 and TRBJ1-2; a weak D match, TRBD1 (5 bases). Between the trimmed V and J ends, which lost 2 bases and 8 bases, there was a span of 17 bases. Looked up from germline, CDR1 is KGHDR and CDR2 is SFDVKD. The CDR3 has 15 residues. CDR3 amino acids: CATSDSGAGVTGYTF. DNA of the CDR3: TGTGCCACCAGTGATTCGGGCGCGGGGGTGACCGGCTACACCTTC.

The gene calls are TRBV19 and TRBJ1-4, with 7 bases matching TRBD1. CDR1 LNHDA and CDR2 SQIVND come from the germline V gene (reference sequence). This CDR3 has 15 residues. Germline trimming cut 4 bases from V and 7 bases from J; bases unmatched to any gene: 9. The CDR3 here is CASSRTGELSEKLFF. The CDR3 DNA follows: TGTGCCAGTAGTAGAACAGGGGAACTAAGTGAAAAACTGTTTTTT.

The chain has TRBV6-6 and TRBJ2-7; 7 positions agree with TRBD2. Trimming took 10 bases from V and 3 from J; bases not matched to a gene: 6. The CDR3 consists of 12 residues. Germline CDR1 is MNHNY and CDR2 is SVGAGI (reference sequence). CDR3 amino acids: CAIRGGGYEQYF. The CDR3 nucleotides read TGTGCCATACGCGGCGGGGGCTACGAGCAGTACTTC.

This chain links TRBV5-8 with TRBJ2-7, with TRBD1 identical over 9 bases. Unmatched junction bases numbered 9, after V lost 5 bases and J lost 3 bases. Germline V gene data show CDR1 as SGHTS and CDR2 as YDEGEE. The CDR3 extends over 15 amino acids. CDR3 amino acids: CASRLPGQGLYEQYF. As DNA, the CDR3 is TGTGCCAGCAGGTTACCGGGACAGGGTCTCTACGAGCAGTACTTC.

The V gene is TRBV2, the J gene TRBJ2-7, with TRBD1 identical over 7 bases. Germline V gene data show CDR1 as SNHLY and CDR2 as FYNNEI. V dropped 7 bases and J dropped 3; count of bases not matched to a gene: 3. There are 12 residues in the CDR3. In DNA form, the CDR3 reads TGTGCCAGCATGGCAGGGGGCTACGAGCAGTACTTC. This codes for CASMAGGYEQYF.

V gene TRBV5-8 combines with J gene TRBJ1-2; a weak D match, TRBD1 (5 bases). CDR3 length: 14 amino acids. Germline V lookup: CDR1 SGHTS, CDR2 YDEGEE. V gave up 0 bases and J gave up 4 bases, with 10 bases separating them. CDR3 bases: TGTGCCAGCAGCTTGGGGGGGGTTATCTATGGCTACACCTTC. Translated: CASSLGGVIYGYTF.

The chain recombines TRBV5-5 with TRBJ1-2; 7 bases map to TRBD1. The CDR3 consists of 12 residues. Per germline, CDR1 SGHKS and CDR2 YYEKEE (reference sequence). Trimming at V came to 2 bases and at J to 8 bases, leaving 3 bases not matched to a gene. The CDR3 reads CASSFTGEGYTF. The DNA of the CDR3 is TGTGCCAGCAGCTTTACAGGGGAGGGCTACACCTTC. The whole variable domain, filled in from reference TRBV5-5 and TRBJ1-2, reads DAGVTQSPTHLIKTRGQQVTLRCSPISGHKSVSWYQQVLGQGPQFIFQYYEKEERGRGNFPDRFSARQFPNYSSELNVNALLLGDSALYLCASSFTGEGYTFGSGTRLTVV.

The chain has TRBV3-1 (or the pseudogene TRBV3-2) and TRBJ2-1; TRBD1 might be the D (5 bases). This CDR3 has 14 amino acids. Germline values: CDR1 LGHDT, CDR2 YNNKEL (reference sequence). Deletions cut 3 bases from V and 8 bases from J, with 14 bases between. CDR3 region: CASSQMTASDEQFF. CDR3 nucleotide sequence: TGTGCCAGCAGCCAGATGACAGCCAGTGATGAGCAGTTCTTC.

The chain recombines TRBV7-9 with TRBJ1-3; TRBD1 matches at 10 bases. V shed 5 bases and J 3 bases; nucleotides not matched to a gene: 10. The CDR3 covers 17 residues. The germline CDR1 and CDR2 sequences are SEHNR and FQNEAQ (reference sequence). CDR3 nucleotides: TGTGCCAGCAGCCCGGACAGGGGGGCTTTCCTTGGAAACACCATATATTTT. Its translation: CASSPDRGAFLGNTIYF.

CDR3 sequence (DNA): TGTGCCAGCAGCAACCGGGACAGGGGAGAGACCCAGTACTTC. Its protein product is CASSNRDRGETQYF. The rearrangement links TRBV11-2 to TRBJ2-5; 10 positions agree with TRBD1. Germline loops: CDR1 SGHAT, CDR2 FQNNGV. Unmatched junction bases numbered 4, after V lost 5 bases and J lost 4 bases. The CDR3 runs to 14 residues.

The chain combines TRBV15 with TRBJ2-1; the match to TRBD2 covers 9 bases. CDR1 LNHNV and CDR2 YYDKDF come from the germline V gene (reference sequence). The junction had 2 bases not matched to a gene; V was cut back by 3 bases and J by 2 bases. CDR3 length: 15 residues. This CDR3 reads CATSRRGGPYNEQFF. CDR3 DNA: TGTGCCACCAGCAGGCGGGGGGGCCCCTACAATGAGCAGTTCTTC.

This clone has just one count. The chain has TRBV9 and TRBJ2-2, with 9 positions matching TRBD1. The CDR3 spans 16 residues. Germline CDR1 SGDLS, CDR2 YYNGEE. V trimming: 4 bases; J trimming: 4 bases; junction bases outside the gene matches: 8. DNA of the CDR3: TGTGCCAGCAGCCCCAGACAGGGGGGGCCCACCGGGGAGCTGTTTTTT. This translates into CASSPRQGGPTGELFF.

This clone was detected only once. The J gene is TRBJ2-2, the V gene TRBV7-3; 11 positions match TRBD1. CDR3 length: 16 amino acids. The V segment lost 6 bases and the J segment 5 bases; nucleotides outside the gene matches: 8. Germline CDR1 reads SGHTA; CDR2 reads FQGTGA. This CDR3 reads CASRTDRGLGTGELFF. The CDR3 nucleotides are TGTGCCAGCAGGACGGACAGGGGGCTCGGGACCGGGGAGCTGTTTTTT.

For the CDR3, the DNA is TGTGCCAGCAGCTTGGGGCTTCATGGCTACACCTTC. Its protein is CASSLGLHGYTF. The rearrangement links TRBV11-2 to TRBJ1-2; D is perhaps TRBD1 (5 bases). This CDR3 contains 12 residues. The V gene's germline CDR1 is SGHAT and CDR2 FQNNGV. Trimming left V 3 bases short and J 6 bases short, with 8 bases between.

The chain uses TRBV7-2 and TRBJ2-5; TRBD1 aligns across 7 bases. The germline CDR1 and CDR2 sequences are SGHTA and FQGNSA. V shed 6 bases and J 1 base; nucleotides not matched to a gene: 5. There are 14 residues in the CDR3. The CDR3 DNA sequence: TGTGCCAGCAGTTGGGACAGATTCCAAGAGACCCAGTACTTC. Amino acid sequence: CASSWDRFQETQYF.

This sequence joins TRBV7-9 and TRBJ2-7; 7 bases agree with TRBD2. With 5 bases clipped from V and 3 bases from J, the junction kept 7 bases outside the gene matches. This CDR3 is 14 amino acids long. Looked up from germline, CDR1 is SEHNR and CDR2 is FQNEAQ (reference sequence). Here the CDR3 DNA reads TGTGCCAGCAGCCCTTCGGGGGGAGGCTACGAGCAGTACTTC. This encodes CASSPSGGGYEQYF.

CDR3 amino acids: CASSTQTAMNTEAFF. In nucleotides, the CDR3 is TGTGCCAGCAGTACTCAGACAGCTATGAACACTGAAGCTTTCTTT. The chain couples TRBV6-5 to TRBJ1-1; D may be TRBD1 (5 bases). Trimming took off 5 bases at V and 0 bases at J, with 13 bases between the two ends. This CDR3 has 15 residues. Germline V gene lookup returns CDR1 MNHEY and CDR2 SVGAGI.

The rearrangement uses TRBV5-1 and TRBJ2-5, with 7 bases fitting TRBD2. V shed 2 bases, J shed 5 bases, and the junction held 6 bases outside the gene matches. This CDR3 contains 14 residues. CDR1 is SGHRS and CDR2 is YFSETQ in the germline V gene. The CDR3 region is CASSFGLGMETQYF. In DNA, the CDR3 is TGCGCCAGCAGCTTCGGACTAGGGATGGAGACCCAGTACTTC.